The next 30 T cell receptor beta chains were all read from a single sample in a study of radiation and T cells in renal cell carcinoma. Time point reported: baseline pretreatment blood. Treatment specified: 15 Gy SBRT to primary tumor, nephrectomy 4 weeks later. Produced via immunoSEQ multiplex PCR; TCRdb's table is partial and in-frame only. The sample lists about 150,000 clones, 88% occurring once. The input for sequencing was blood, taken from a patient whose treatment included radiotherapy and nephrectomy. These receptors were collected from a woman aged 70-85 years with renal cell carcinoma.

This clone was seen a few times. The V gene is TRBV7-3, the J gene TRBJ2-5; TRBD1 matches 7 bases. The CDR3 has 14 amino acids. V trimming: 5 bases; J trimming: 2 bases; junction bases outside the gene matches: 5. Germline V CDR1 and CDR2: SGHTA, FQGTGA. CDR3 nucleotide sequence: TGTGCCAGCAGCCCGGGACAGAGACAAGAGACCCAGTACTTC. Its protein product is CASSPGQRQETQYF.

The chain combines TRBV30 with TRBJ2-3, with D tentatively TRBD1 or TRBD2 (5 bases each). The CDR3 runs 10 residues. The germline V gene has CDR1 GTSNPN and CDR2 SVGIG (reference sequence). Here the CDR3 DNA reads TGTGCTCATGGGGGAGATACGCAGTATTTT. Translation gives CAHGGDTQYF.

The count of this clone is one. The chain links TRBV28 to TRBJ2-7; D call uncertain. There are 10 residues in the CDR3. Trimming pared 2 bases from V and 5 bases from J, leaving 1 base between. CDR1 and CDR2 (germline): MDHEN, SYDVKM. The CDR3 nucleotides are TGTGCCAGCAGTTTAAACGAGCAGTACTTC. It translates to CASSLNEQYF.

This chain links TRBV9 with TRBJ1-4; tentative D call: TRBD1 (5 bases). From germline, CDR1 is SGDLS and CDR2 YYNGEE. Trimming removed 2 bases at V and 0 bases at J, with 8 bases between. This CDR3 has 15 residues. The CDR3 region has the DNA TGTGCCAGCAGCGTGGGGGATGCAACTAATGAAAAACTGTTTTTT. This gives the protein CASSVGDATNEKLFF.

The rearrangement links TRBV18 to TRBJ1-5; possibly TRBD1 for D (6 bases). Germline lookup yields CDR1 KGHSH and CDR2 LQKENI. Between the trimmed V and J ends, which lost 6 bases and 7 bases, there was a span of 13 bases. This CDR3 is 13 amino acids long. The DNA for the CDR3 is TGTGCCAGCTCCTGGGGGGGCCCGCAGCCCCAGCATTTT. Translating it yields CASSWGGPQPQHF.

The chain links TRBV7-2 to TRBJ1-2, with 9 bases aligning to TRBD1. The germline V gene has CDR1 SGHTA and CDR2 FQGNSA. Trimming at V came to 2 bases and at J to 5 bases, leaving 3 bases not matched to a gene. CDR3 length: 14 amino acids. CDR3: CASSLRDRVYGYTF. The CDR3 coding sequence is TGTGCCAGCAGCTTACGGGACAGGGTTTATGGCTACACCTTC.

This clone was recorded once. The V and J genes are TRBV4-2 and TRBJ1-6; tentative D call: TRBD1 (5 bases). With 2 bases removed from V and 10 bases from J, the gap between germline ends came to 18 bases. Germline V gives CDR1 LGHNA, CDR2 YNFKEQ. This CDR3 is 16 amino acids long. CDR3 region: CASSQQAGRVTSPLHF. The CDR3 DNA is TGTGCCAGCAGCCAACAGGCGGGCAGGGTTACCTCACCCCTCCACTTT.

V is TRBV5-4 and J is TRBJ1-2; 8 bases are a match to TRBD1. The junction had 5 bases not matched to a gene; V was cut back by 3 bases and J by 4 bases. There are 14 residues in the CDR3. From germline, CDR1 is SGHNT and CDR2 YYREEE (reference sequence). CDR3 amino acids: CASSSVTGGYGYTF. The CDR3 nucleotides read TGTGCCAGCAGCTCCGTCACAGGGGGCTATGGCTACACCTTC.

The sample holds one count of this clone. The J gene is TRBJ2-7, the V gene TRBV2; D is ambiguous. The CDR3 covers 12 residues. Germline CDR1 is SNHLY and CDR2 is FYNNEI. V was pared by 2 bases and J by 7 bases, with 9 bases between. This chain's CDR3 is CASSEKGFEQYF. CDR3 coding DNA: TGTGCCAGCAGTGAAAAAGGATTTGAGCAGTACTTC.

The chain employs TRBV5-1 and TRBJ2-1, with D perhaps matching TRBD1 (7 bases). The germline gives CDR1 SGHRS, CDR2 YFSETQ. Trimming left V 0 bases short and J 5 bases short, with 12 bases between. The CDR3 extends over 15 amino acids. CDR3: CASSLVRRGDNEQFF. The CDR3 coding sequence is TGCGCCAGCAGCTTGGTTCGCAGGGGGGACAATGAGCAGTTCTTC. Supplemented by reference TRBV5-1 and TRBJ2-1, the full variable domain reads KAGVTQTPRYLIKTRGQQVTLSCSPISGHRSVSWYQQTPGQGLQFLFEYFSETQRNKGNFPGRFSGRQFSNSRSEMNVSTLELGDSALYLCASSLVRRGDNEQFFGPGTRLTVL.

This chain links TRBV12-5 with TRBJ1-1; 8 bases agree with TRBD1. This CDR3 has 16 residues. The J segment lost 5 bases and the V segment lost 0 bases, leaving 8 bases of the junction unmatched. The germline CDR1 and CDR2 sequences are LGHNT and FRNRAP. CDR3 sequence: CASGLVRTGTLTEAFF. CDR3 sequence (DNA): TGTGCTAGTGGTTTGGTTCGGACAGGGACCCTGACTGAAGCTTTCTTT.

The chain joins TRBV6-1 to TRBJ1-1; D possibly corresponds to TRBD1 (5 bases). Looked up from germline, CDR1 is MNHNS and CDR2 is SASEGT. CDR3 size: 13 residues. Trimming stripped 7 bases from V and 5 bases from J, with 14 bases between. The chain's CDR3 is CASIQWGGTEAFF. CDR3 nucleotides: TGTGCCAGCATCCAGTGGGGGGGGACTGAAGCTTTCTTT.

V and J are TRBV6-1 and TRBJ1-1; the D is unclear. Germline lookup yields CDR1 MNHNS and CDR2 SASEGT. This CDR3 is 15 amino acids long. The V gene lost 2 bases and the J gene lost 1 base, with 11 bases spanning the gap. Here the CDR3 DNA reads TGTGCCAGCAGTGAATCCCGGGTACAGAACACTGAAGCTTTCTTT. Protein product: CASSESRVQNTEAFF.

J is TRBJ2-3 and V is TRBV19; 9 bases fit TRBD1. CDR1 is LNHDA and CDR2 is SQIVND in the germline V gene (reference sequence). This CDR3 region has 15 residues. J lost 6 bases, V lost 4 bases, and 8 bases had no gene match. CDR3 nucleotides: TGTGCCAGTAGTAGCTCCGGGACAGGGATTGATACGCAGTATTTT. Translating it yields CASSSSGTGIDTQYF.

DNA of the CDR3: TGTGCCAGCAGCCCAGGACCGGGAAACACCATATATTTT. Its protein is CASSPGPGNTIYF. The chain carries TRBV7-2 and TRBJ1-3; no reliable D call. This CDR3 has 13 amino acids. V was clipped by 5 bases and J by 4 bases, with 9 bases between them. The V gene's germline CDR1 is SGHTA and CDR2 FQGNSA.

This clone has a single count. This rearrangement joins TRBV2 to TRBJ1-6; 8 bases fit TRBD1. This CDR3 spans 16 amino acids. The trim removed 4 bases at V and 7 bases at J, leaving 9 bases unmatched. Germline loops: CDR1 SNHLY, CDR2 FYNNEI. The CDR3, as DNA: TGTGCCAGCAGTGGCGGGCAGGGGGCATTGAATTCACCCCTCCACTTT. Translating gives CASSGGQGALNSPLHF.

DNA of the CDR3: TGCGCCAGCAATGTCGGGACAGGTTGGCACGAGCAGTACTTC. It translates to CASNVGTGWHEQYF. J is TRBJ2-7 and V is TRBV5-1; 8 positions agree with TRBD1. Germline CDR1 and CDR2: SGHRS and YFSETQ. The CDR3 sequence is 14 residues long. The J segment lost 5 bases and the V segment lost 6 bases, leaving 10 bases of the junction unmatched. Drawing the rest from reference TRBV5-1 and TRBJ2-7, the complete variable domain is KAGVTQTPRYLIKTRGQQVTLSCSPISGHRSVSWYQQTPGQGLQFLFEYFSETQRNKGNFPGRFSGRQFSNSRSEMNVSTLELGDSALYLCASNVGTGWHEQYFGPGTRLTVT.

V gene TRBV11-2 combines with J gene TRBJ2-5, with D possibly matching TRBD2 (5 bases). The length of the CDR3 is 15 residues. Germline V CDR1 and CDR2: SGHAT, FQNNGV. Deletions cut 2 bases from V and 0 bases from J, with 10 bases between. The CDR3 here is CASSLRRGDQETQYF. The CDR3 bases are TGTGCCAGCAGCTTACGACGGGGAGACCAAGAGACCCAGTACTTC.

This sequence joins TRBV19 and TRBJ1-1, with D uncertain. Germline CDR1 LNHDA, CDR2 SQIVND (reference sequence). V lost 6 bases, J lost 5 bases, and 16 bases lay in between. The CDR3 has 14 residues. CDR3 sequence (DNA): TGTGCCAGTAGCATCGACGCAACGGGGACTGAAGCTTTCTTT. Amino acids: CASSIDATGTEAFF. The full variable domain, rest sourced from reference TRBV19 and TRBJ1-1, is DGGITQSPKYLFRKEGQNVTLSCEQNLNHDAMYWYRQDPGQGLRLIYYSQIVNDFQKGDIAEGYSVSREKKESFPLTVTSAQKNPTAFYLCASSIDATGTEAFFGQGTRLTVV.

The chain carries TRBV15 and TRBJ1-1; 9 bases fit TRBD1. J was trimmed by 6 bases and V by 4 bases; bases with no gene match: 3. CDR1 and CDR2 from the germline V gene are LNHNV and YYDKDF (reference sequence). CDR3 length equals 13 residues. CDR3 nucleotide sequence: TGTGCCACCAGCATCCGACAGGGGGCTGAAGCTTTCTTT. This gives the protein CATSIRQGAEAFF.

This chain connects TRBV28 to TRBJ2-7; D is perhaps TRBD1 or TRBD2 (6 bases each). V was pared by 7 bases and J by 0 bases, with 13 bases between. Germline V CDR1 and CDR2: MDHEN, SYDVKM. The CDR3 spans 14 residues. The CDR3: CASTIGGSSYEQYF. The CDR3 nucleotides are TGTGCCAGCACCATAGGGGGGAGCTCCTACGAGCAGTACTTC.

V and J are TRBV7-6 and TRBJ1-4; weak D call: TRBD1 (5 bases). Trimming left V 5 bases short and J 2 bases short, with 12 bases between. Germline CDR1 is SGHVS and CDR2 is FNYEAQ. This CDR3 has 15 residues. The CDR3 bases are TGTGCCAGCAGCCCACGACAGAATACTAATGAAAAACTGTTTTTT. As protein: CASSPRQNTNEKLFF.

The chain combines TRBV19 with TRBJ2-3; 7 bases match TRBD1. CDR1 LNHDA and CDR2 SQIVND come from the germline V gene (reference sequence). The J segment lost 0 bases and the V segment lost 5 bases, leaving 5 bases of the junction unmatched. This CDR3 contains 15 residues. The CDR3 loop reads CASSAPGQSTDTQYF. As DNA, the CDR3 is TGTGCCAGTAGTGCCCCGGGACAGAGCACAGATACGCAGTATTTT.

A single count supports this clone. This chain links TRBV10-1 with TRBJ1-5; 10 positions match TRBD1. The V segment lost 4 bases and the J segment 3 bases; nucleotides outside the gene matches: 12. This CDR3 spans 18 amino acids. Germline CDR1 reads WNHNN; CDR2 reads SYGVQD (reference sequence). The CDR3 loop reads CASSGRRTGGFANQPQHF. The CDR3, as DNA: TGCGCCAGCAGTGGGAGGAGGACAGGGGGTTTTGCCAATCAGCCCCAGCATTTT.

The chain joins TRBV5-6 to TRBJ1-1; D uncertain. V lost 2 bases and J 4 bases, leaving 12 bases between the germline ends. The CDR3 covers 14 residues. Looked up from germline, CDR1 is SGHDT and CDR2 is YYEEEE. The CDR3 is CASSFLNRGTEAFF. CDR3 DNA sequence: TGTGCCAGCAGCTTCTTAAACCGGGGCACTGAAGCTTTCTTT.

This chain joins TRBV9 and TRBJ2-5; D unclear. The CDR3 is made up of 12 amino acids. V was pared by 0 bases and J by 5 bases, with 5 bases between. In germline, CDR1 is SGDLS, CDR2 YYNGEE. CDR3 in DNA: TGTGCCAGCAGCGTAGTTGGGGAGACCCAGTACTTC. It yields the protein CASSVVGETQYF.

The rearrangement links TRBV7-8 to TRBJ1-1; 9 bases are shared with TRBD1. This CDR3 is 14 amino acids long. The germline V gene encodes CDR1 SGHVS and CDR2 FQNEAQ. V was clipped by 4 bases and J by 2 bases; unmatched bases: 2. In DNA form, the CDR3 reads TGTGCCAGCAGCTGGGGACAGGGAAACACTGAAGCTTTCTTT. This sequence encodes CASSWGQGNTEAFF.

V usage is TRBV18 and J usage is TRBJ1-2; TRBD1 matches at 7 bases. CDR3 length: 15 amino acids. Germline CDR1 reads KGHSH; CDR2 reads LQKENI. V was pared by 2 bases and J by 4 bases, with 7 bases of the junction left unmatched. The chain's CDR3 is CASSPRARDSYGYTF. The CDR3 DNA sequence: TGTGCCAGCTCACCAAGGGCCCGGGACAGCTATGGCTACACCTTC.

This chain links TRBV7-6 with TRBJ2-1; a possible D gene is TRBD2 (6 bases). Per germline, CDR1 SGHVS and CDR2 FNYEAQ. The ends were cut back, 5 bases at V and 7 bases at J, with 12 bases in the middle. The CDR3 length is 13 residues. CDR3 sequence reads: CASSAAGWNEQFF. The CDR3 bases are TGTGCCAGCAGCGCGGCGGGGTGGAATGAGCAGTTCTTC.

This clone was seen only once. The chain combines TRBV30 with TRBJ2-3; maybe TRBD2 (6 bases). The germline CDR1 and CDR2 sequences are GTSNPN and SVGIG (reference sequence). V was clipped by 7 bases and J by 2 bases, with 19 bases between them. The CDR3 contains 15 residues. The CDR3: CASSRGAGITDTQYF. In nucleotides, the CDR3 is TGTGCCTCCTCTCGTGGCGCGGGGATCACAGATACGCAGTATTTT.